These 9 T cell receptor beta chains came from one sample sequenced in a study of T-cell reconstitution after alpha-beta-depleted transplantation in children. Unique molecular identifiers featured in how the TCRbeta library was prepared. TCRdb re-derived calls from the PCR reads in MiXCR, one entry per CDR3 protein. The table records around 52,000 distinct CDR3 sequences, more than 5% of them present only once. The sequencing used PBMCs, mostly from graft donor cells, collected 60 days after TCRalphabeta/CD19-depleted stem cell transplant. The receptors stem from a female patient aged 2-9 years who had a stem cell transplant for aplastic anemia, so the T cells may come from the graft donor.

There are many counts of this clonotype. This chain joins TRBV11-2 and TRBJ2-1; no definite D call. Germline lookup yields CDR1 SGHAT and CDR2 FQNNGV. Trimming took off 5 bases at V and 8 bases at J, with 16 bases between the two ends. The CDR3 runs to 14 residues. CDR3 DNA sequence: TGTGCCAGCAGCACTTGGACCCGGAGCGATGAGCAGTTCTTC. As protein: CASSTWTRSDEQFF.

The chain has TRBV20-1 and TRBJ1-2; possible D gene TRBD1, 6 bases. From germline, CDR1 is DFQATT and CDR2 SNEGSKA (reference sequence). V was clipped by 6 bases and J by 6 bases, with 17 bases between them. The CDR3 covers 13 residues. The chain's CDR3 is CSAAGWGRDGYTF. CDR3 coding DNA: TGCAGTGCGGCTGGGTGGGGGCGGGATGGCTACACCTTC.

In its sample, this clonotype was seen many times. The rearrangement uses TRBV28 and TRBJ1-6; no clear D gene. Germline CDR1 is MDHEN and CDR2 is SYDVKM. This CDR3 has 15 residues. The V end was cut by 0 bases, the J end by 0 bases, with 3 bases between. CDR3 loop: CASSLWSSYNSPLHF. The DNA of the CDR3 is TGTGCCAGCAGTTTATGGAGCTCCTATAATTCACCCCTCCACTTT.

This clonotype was found many times. V usage is TRBV5-6 and J usage is TRBJ2-1, with 7 bases lining up with TRBD2. CDR1 SGHDT and CDR2 YYEEEE come from the germline V gene. V lost 2 bases and J lost 7; bases outside the gene matches: 3. This CDR3 spans 13 amino acids. CDR3 loop: CASSLGTTNEQFF. DNA for the CDR3: TGTGCCAGCAGCTTAGGGACTACTAATGAGCAGTTCTTC.

This clonotype was seen repeatedly, ten times or more. The chain uses TRBV7-9 and TRBJ1-6; 12 positions agree with TRBD1. V gave up 5 bases and J gave up 12 bases; unmatched junction bases: 5. This CDR3 comprises 14 residues. Looked up from germline, CDR1 is SEHNR and CDR2 is FQNEAQ (reference sequence). CDR3 amino acids: CASSRDRGREPLHF. The DNA of the CDR3 is TGTGCCAGCAGCCGGGACAGGGGGCGCGAACCCCTCCACTTT.

This clonotype came up many times. In nucleotides, the CDR3 is TGTGCCAGCAGCCACGGACTAGCGGGAGGCGAGCAGTACTTC. Translated, it gives CASSHGLAGGEQYF. The rearrangement joins TRBV3-1 to TRBJ2-7; TRBD2 matches 14 bases. Per the germline V gene, CDR1 is LGHDT and CDR2 is YNNKEL (reference sequence). CDR3 length: 14 residues. The trim removed 3 bases at V and 6 bases at J, leaving 1 base unmatched.

This clonotype was seen ten or more times. The V and J genes are TRBV29-1 and TRBJ2-7; D might be TRBD1 or TRBD2, each matching 5 bases. This CDR3 is built from 16 residues. Germline V gene lookup returns CDR1 SQVTM and CDR2 ANQGSEA. V lost 6 bases to trimming and J lost 2 bases, with 23 bases between them. The CDR3 region has the DNA TGCAGCGTCAATTCGGGACGGCTAGGGTCCCCCTACGAGCAGTACGTC. The encoded protein is CSVNSGRLGSPYEQYV.

This clonotype appeared many times. The V and J genes are TRBV20-1 and TRBJ2-4; the D gene could be TRBD1 or TRBD2 (5 bases each). Germline CDR1 and CDR2: DFQATT and SNEGSKA (reference sequence). Trimming took off 6 bases at V and 0 bases at J, with 18 bases between the two ends. This CDR3 contains 16 residues. CDR3 loop: CSASSGTGLAKNIQYF. The CDR3 nucleotides read TGCAGTGCGTCCTCCGGGACGGGTCTAGCCAAAAACATTCAGTACTTC.

At least ten counts were recorded for this clonotype. The V and J genes are TRBV5-6 and TRBJ2-5, with TRBD2 matching 8 bases. The CDR3 runs to 15 residues. The germline CDR1 and CDR2 sequences are SGHDT and YYEEEE. The J segment lost 5 bases and the V segment lost 0 bases, leaving 6 bases of the junction unmatched. CDR3 sequence: CASSLGIAGMETQYF. The CDR3 bases are TGTGCCAGCAGCTTGGGTATAGCGGGAATGGAGACCCAGTACTTC.